This passage covers 29 T cell receptor beta chains from one sample sequenced in a study of T-cell reconstitution after alpha-beta-depleted transplantation in children. TCRbeta library construction was performed incorporating unique molecular identifiers. MiXCR, applied by TCRdb to the PCR reads, yields one record per CDR3 protein. The repertoire holds 350,000 to 500,000 distinct CDR3 sequences, 43% seen once, with 27% in the top ten. The material was PBMCs, obtained before TCRalphabeta/CD19-depleted stem cell transplant. The origin of the receptors is a girl aged 2-10 years with aplastic anemia, due to receive a stem cell transplant.

This clonotype has just a few counts. The V gene is TRBV27, the J gene TRBJ1-2; 9 bases are a match to TRBD1. CDR1 MNHEY and CDR2 SMNVEV come from the germline V gene (reference sequence). After removal of 2 bases from V and 4 bases from J, the junction contained 5 bases not matched to a gene. This CDR3 is built from 15 residues. The CDR3 bases are TGTGCCAGCAGTTTACTGCGGGACAGGGCCTATGGCTACACCTTC. Translated: CASSLLRDRAYGYTF.

In its sample, this clonotype was seen many times. This rearrangement joins TRBV12-3 or TRBV12-4 to TRBJ2-1, with 7 bases lining up with TRBD1. This CDR3 is built from 16 residues. Trimming cost V 5 bases and J 0 bases; bases outside gene matches: 7. CDR3 region: CASSPGQATSYNEQFF. Here the CDR3 DNA reads TGTGCCAGCAGTCCAGGACAGGCTACCTCCTACAATGAGCAGTTCTTC.

Only a few counts were recorded for this clonotype. The CDR3 region has the DNA TGCAGTGCTATAGACCCCAGCTCCTACGAGCAGTACTTC. Translating it yields CSAIDPSSYEQYF. This chain uses TRBV20-1 with TRBJ2-7, with D uncertain. V gave up 4 bases and J gave up 0 bases, with 10 bases separating them. The germline V gene encodes CDR1 DFQATT and CDR2 SNEGSKA (reference sequence). The CDR3 has 13 amino acids.

This clonotype occurred a few times. CDR3 nucleotides: TGTGCCAGCAGCCTACCCGGAGGGGCGGAGTACTTC. Amino acid sequence: CASSLPGGAEYF. V gene TRBV7-9 combines with J gene TRBJ2-7; a weak D match, TRBD2 (6 bases). V was pared by 5 bases and J by 11 bases, with 16 bases between. CDR3 size: 12 residues. The germline V gene encodes CDR1 SEHNR and CDR2 FQNEAQ (reference sequence).

The CDR3 reads CSARVLAGVSNEQFF. As DNA, the CDR3 is TGCAGTGCTAGAGTACTAGCGGGAGTCTCCAATGAGCAGTTCTTC. V usage is TRBV20-1 and J usage is TRBJ2-1; 11 positions match TRBD2. The CDR3 loop spans 15 amino acids. Germline loops: CDR1 DFQATT, CDR2 SNEGSKA (reference sequence). V was clipped by 1 base and J by 6 bases; unmatched bases: 5.

The chain recombines TRBV6-1 with TRBJ1-1, with no clear D. Per germline, CDR1 MNHNS and CDR2 SASEGT. With 11 bases removed from V and 5 bases from J, the gap between germline ends came to 21 bases. The CDR3 is made up of 14 amino acids. This CDR3 reads CAYGPDNSVTEAFF. CDR3 bases: TGTGCCTACGGACCCGACAACTCGGTTACTGAAGCTTTCTTT.

The V gene is TRBV4-1, the J gene TRBJ2-5; D not certain. The CDR3 is made up of 13 amino acids. Germline values: CDR1 MGHRA, CDR2 YSYEKL. Trimming removed 0 bases at V and 5 bases at J, with 7 bases between. CDR3 in amino acids: CASSQDIRETQYF. CDR3 nucleotides: TGCGCCAGCAGCCAAGATATCAGGGAGACCCAGTACTTC.

This clonotype was seen ten or more times. The chain couples TRBV10-3 to TRBJ2-6; D is perhaps TRBD1 (6 bases). There are 14 residues in the CDR3. Germline CDR1 ENHRY, CDR2 SYGVKD. Trimming left V 6 bases short and J 1 base short, with 7 bases between. CDR3 sequence reads: CAIRTGSGANVLTF. The CDR3 nucleotides are TGTGCCATCAGAACAGGGTCTGGGGCCAACGTCCTGACTTTC.

This clonotype was seen more than once but under ten times. The genes are TRBV29-1 and TRBJ2-5; D is ambiguous. Germline values: CDR1 SQVTM, CDR2 ANQGSEA. The CDR3 covers 11 residues. The V end lost 6 bases, the J end lost 4 bases, and 9 bases lay between the germline ends. CDR3 sequence (DNA): TGCAGCGTGCGACGGTTAGAGACCCAGTACTTC. Its protein product is CSVRRLETQYF.

This clonotype has ten or more counts. This chain joins TRBV7-2 and TRBJ2-1; D gene uncertain. Germline V lookup: CDR1 SGHTA, CDR2 FQGNSA. The CDR3 is 14 residues long. The V and J ends lost 1 base and 5 bases respectively, with 9 bases between them. CDR3: CASSLVATHNEQFF. DNA for the CDR3: TGTGCCAGCAGCTTAGTGGCAACTCACAATGAGCAGTTCTTC.

This rearrangement joins TRBV12-3 or TRBV12-4 to TRBJ2-1; 15 bases match TRBD2. V shed 5 bases and J 1 base; nucleotides not matched to a gene: 3. The CDR3 is 17 residues long. The CDR3 DNA sequence: TGTGCCAGCAGTGGACTAGCGGGAGGGCCATCCTACAATGAGCAGTTCTTC. Translation: CASSGLAGGPSYNEQFF.

A note on this clonotype: The junction departs from the called germline gene at one end, perhaps through a read error. CDR3 nucleotide sequence: TGTGCCAGCAGCCCCGGGACTAGCAGAGATACGCATTATTTT. Translated, it gives CASSPGTSRDTHYF. This chain uses TRBV7-3 with TRBJ2-3; TRBD2 matches at 9 bases. The CDR3 is made up of 14 amino acids. The germline V gene encodes CDR1 SGHTA and CDR2 FQGTGA.

A few counts support this clonotype. The chain combines TRBV29-1 with TRBJ2-2, with TRBD2 identical over 8 bases. Germline trimming cut 7 bases from V and 7 bases from J; bases unmatched to any gene: 11. CDR3 length equals 14 residues. CDR1 is SQVTM, CDR2 ANQGSEA, per germline. The CDR3, as DNA: TGCAGCGCCGCCACGGGGGGGTGGAACGGGGAGCTGTTTTTT. Translated: CSAATGGWNGELFF.

The V gene is TRBV9, the J gene TRBJ2-7, with TRBD2 matching over 9 bases. Looked up from germline, CDR1 is SGDLS and CDR2 is YYNGEE. CDR3 length: 15 amino acids. Trimming took 0 bases from V and 5 from J; bases not matched to a gene: 6. The CDR3 protein is CASSVDGSGGDEQYF. Written as DNA, the CDR3 is TGTGCCAGCAGCGTAGATGGTAGCGGGGGCGACGAGCAGTACTTC.

This clonotype occurred a few times. V and J are TRBV6-5 and TRBJ2-3; D may match TRBD1 or TRBD2 (5 bases each). The V gene's germline CDR1 is MNHEY and CDR2 SVGAGI. V was clipped by 0 bases and J by 1 base, with 11 bases between them. This CDR3 spans 16 amino acids. The CDR3 sequence: CASSYSFRGRTDTQYF. The CDR3 nucleotides read TGTGCCAGCAGTTACTCGTTTCGGGGACGCACAGATACGCAGTATTTT.

This clonotype was detected only a few times. The chain links TRBV20-1 to TRBJ1-1, with a tentative D call TRBD1 (6 bases). Trimming shortened V by 5 bases and J by 4 bases, and 11 bases separated the two germline ends. Germline V gives CDR1 DFQATT, CDR2 SNEGSKA (reference sequence). This CDR3 has 12 residues. The CDR3 bases are TGCAGTGCTCCAGGGGTCGGCACTGAAGCTTTCTTT. Its protein is CSAPGVGTEAFF.

The table lists this clonotype with many counts. The chain employs TRBV5-1 and TRBJ2-3, with D perhaps matching TRBD1 or TRBD2 (5 bases each). CDR1 is SGHRS, CDR2 YFSETQ, per germline. V lost 0 bases and J lost 2, with 13 bases in between. This CDR3 region has 16 residues. This CDR3 reads CASSLVGAGPTDTQYF. The CDR3 DNA reads TGCGCCAGCAGCTTGGTCGGGGCGGGCCCCACAGATACGCAGTATTTT. Full variable domain (rest looked up from reference TRBV5-1 and TRBJ2-3): KAGVTQTPRYLIKTRGQQVTLSCSPISGHRSVSWYQQTPGQGLQFLFEYFSETQRNKGNFPGRFSGRQFSNSRSEMNVSTLELGDSALYLCASSLVGAGPTDTQYFGPGTRLTVL.

The chain combines TRBV7-2 with TRBJ2-5; 14 bases map to TRBD2. Looked up from germline, CDR1 is SGHTA and CDR2 is FQGNSA. V was clipped by 2 bases and J by 5 bases; unmatched bases: 4. The CDR3 consists of 16 residues. The CDR3 loop is CASSLFGTSGGETQYF. DNA of the CDR3: TGTGCCAGCAGCTTATTTGGGACTAGCGGGGGTGAGACCCAGTACTTC.

This clonotype was seen a few times. This chain uses TRBV27 with TRBJ2-5; D gene ambiguous. Trimming left V 2 bases short and J 7 bases short, with 17 bases between. From germline, CDR1 is MNHEY and CDR2 SMNVEV (reference sequence). The CDR3 runs to 15 residues. CDR3 amino acids: CASSLTAAASRTQYF. Written as DNA, the CDR3 is TGTGCCAGCAGTTTAACGGCCGCCGCCTCGCGGACCCAGTACTTC.

Ten or more counts support this clonotype. At one end, the junction sequence differs from germline, possibly due to a read error. The chain couples TRBV5-1 to TRBJ2-3, with a weak D call TRBD2 (5 bases). Germline CDR1 is SGHRS and CDR2 is YFSETQ. CDR3 length: 15 amino acids. CDR3 nucleotides: TGTGCCAGCAGCCTTCGAGGACTCAGCACAGATACGCAGTATTTT. This encodes CASSLRGLSTDTQYF.

The chain combines TRBV29-1 with TRBJ2-5; D might be TRBD1 or TRBD2, each matching 6 bases. V lost 4 bases and J lost 5, with 14 bases in between. Per the germline V gene, CDR1 is SQVTM and CDR2 is ANQGSEA. This CDR3 is 13 amino acids long. CDR3 in amino acids: CSVGRGRRETQYF. In DNA form, the CDR3 reads TGCAGCGTTGGTCGGGGGCGCAGGGAGACCCAGTACTTC.

This clonotype was detected ten times or more. V and J are TRBV27 and TRBJ2-2; D may be TRBD2 (5 bases). This CDR3 region has 15 residues. The V end was cut by 6 bases, the J end by 5 bases, with 16 bases between. CDR1 MNHEY and CDR2 SMNVEV come from the germline V gene (reference sequence). CDR3 sequence reads: CASSLTFPGTGELFF. The CDR3 region has the DNA TGTGCCAGCAGCCTAACCTTTCCGGGGACCGGGGAGCTGTTTTTT.

This sequence joins TRBV7-8 and TRBJ2-3; D may be TRBD1 or TRBD2 (5 bases each). V gave up 5 bases and J gave up 7 bases, with 13 bases separating them. Germline V CDR1 and CDR2: SGHVS, FQNEAQ. The CDR3 consists of 13 residues. The chain's CDR3 is CASSPGAQNTQYF. CDR3 in DNA: TGTGCCAGCAGCCCCGGGGCTCAAAATACGCAGTATTTT.

This clonotype was picked up a small number of times. The genes are TRBV7-9 and TRBJ2-1; 9 positions match TRBD2. Germline CDR1 is SEHNR and CDR2 is FQNEAQ (reference sequence). CDR3 size: 14 residues. V lost 8 bases, J lost 6 bases, and 8 bases stayed unmatched. Here the CDR3 reads CASPVDSGSNEQFF. Written as DNA, the CDR3 is TGTGCCAGCCCCGTGGATAGCGGGAGCAATGAGCAGTTCTTC.

This clonotype was counted ten times or more. The genes are TRBV4-1 and TRBJ2-1, with TRBD2 matching 7 bases. This CDR3 has 17 amino acids. In germline, CDR1 is MGHRA, CDR2 YSYEKL. Trimming at V came to 3 bases and at J to 5 bases, leaving 13 bases not matched to a gene. CDR3 bases: TGCGCCAGCAGCCACCCCTGGGGCGGGAGTGCGGACAATGAGCAGTTCTTC. Translating it yields CASSHPWGGSADNEQFF.

This clonotype came up a few times. The CDR3 nucleotides read TGCAGTGCTAGCGGGGACAGGGGCCTCCCCATTCAGTACTTC. As protein: CSASGDRGLPIQYF. The chain has TRBV20-1 and TRBJ2-4, with TRBD1 matching 10 bases. J gave up 9 bases and V 3 bases, and 8 bases lay outside the gene matches. This CDR3 has 14 residues. Germline values: CDR1 DFQATT, CDR2 SNEGSKA (reference sequence).

This rearrangement joins TRBV18 to TRBJ2-5, with D perhaps TRBD1 (6 bases). V lost 5 bases and J lost 0, with 10 bases in between. The germline V gene has CDR1 KGHSH and CDR2 LQKENI. The CDR3 is 14 amino acids. CDR3 in amino acids: CASSFQGHQETQYF. The CDR3 coding sequence is TGTGCCAGCTCATTCCAGGGGCACCAAGAGACCCAGTACTTC. Combining the CDR3 with reference TRBV18 and TRBJ2-5 gives the whole variable domain NAGVMQNPRHLVRRRGQEARLRCSPMKGHSHVYWYRQLPEEGLKFMVYLQKENIIDESGMPKERFSAEFPKEGPSILRIQQVVRGDSAAYFCASSFQGHQETQYFGPGTRLLVL.

The rearrangement joins TRBV5-1 to TRBJ2-3; the match to TRBD2 covers 9 bases. CDR3 size: 16 residues. The germline V gene has CDR1 SGHRS and CDR2 YFSETQ. Trimming cost V 2 bases and J 4 bases; bases outside gene matches: 8. The CDR3 loop is CASSFQGLARSDTQYF. The DNA for the CDR3 is TGCGCCAGCAGCTTCCAAGGACTAGCGCGATCAGATACGCAGTATTTT.

For this clonotype: The junction does not match germline at one end; this may be a read error. V is TRBV7-2 and J is TRBJ2-3; 11 bases line up with TRBD2. CDR1 and CDR2 from the germline V gene are SGHTA and FQGNSA. This CDR3 region has 14 residues. The CDR3 region has the DNA TGTGCCAGCAGCTTGACTAGCGGGACAGGTACGCAGTATTTT. Amino acid sequence: CASSLTSGTGTQYF.